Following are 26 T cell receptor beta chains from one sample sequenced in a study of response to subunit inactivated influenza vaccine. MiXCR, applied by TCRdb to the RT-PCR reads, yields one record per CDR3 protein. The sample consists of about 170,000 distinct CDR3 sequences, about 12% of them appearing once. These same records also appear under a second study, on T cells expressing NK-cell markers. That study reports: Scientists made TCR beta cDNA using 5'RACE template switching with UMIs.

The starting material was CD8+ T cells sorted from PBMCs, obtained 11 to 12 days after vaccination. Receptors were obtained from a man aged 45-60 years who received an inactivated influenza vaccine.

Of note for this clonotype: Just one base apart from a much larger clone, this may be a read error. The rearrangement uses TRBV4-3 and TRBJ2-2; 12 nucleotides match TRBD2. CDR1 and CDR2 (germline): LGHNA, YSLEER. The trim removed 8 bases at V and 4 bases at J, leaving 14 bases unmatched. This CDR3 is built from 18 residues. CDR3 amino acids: CASCLYLTSGSGTGELFF. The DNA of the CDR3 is TGCGCCAGCTGCCTCTACCTGACTAGCGGGAGTGGCACCGGGGAGCTGTTTTTT.

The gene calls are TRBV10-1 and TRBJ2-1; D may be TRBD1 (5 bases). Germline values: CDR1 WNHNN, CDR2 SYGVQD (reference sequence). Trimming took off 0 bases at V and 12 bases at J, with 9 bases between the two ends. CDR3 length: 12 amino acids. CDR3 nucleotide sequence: TGCGCCAGCAGTGAGTCGGCGCAGGGGCAGTTCTTC. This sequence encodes CASSESAQGQFF.

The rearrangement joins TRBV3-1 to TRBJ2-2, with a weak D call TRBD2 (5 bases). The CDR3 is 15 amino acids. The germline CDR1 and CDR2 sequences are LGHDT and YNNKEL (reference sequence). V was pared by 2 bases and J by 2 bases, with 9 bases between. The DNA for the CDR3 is TGTGCCAGCAGCCAAACGACGGGAAACACCGGGGAGCTGTTTTTT. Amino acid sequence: CASSQTTGNTGELFF.

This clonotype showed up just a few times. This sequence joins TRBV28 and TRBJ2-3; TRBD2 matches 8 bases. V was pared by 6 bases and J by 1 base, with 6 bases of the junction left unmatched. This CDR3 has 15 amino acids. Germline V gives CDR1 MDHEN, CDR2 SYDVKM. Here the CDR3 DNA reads TGTGCCAGCAGCGGGGGGGCCTTGGGCACAGATACGCAGTATTTT. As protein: CASSGGALGTDTQYF.

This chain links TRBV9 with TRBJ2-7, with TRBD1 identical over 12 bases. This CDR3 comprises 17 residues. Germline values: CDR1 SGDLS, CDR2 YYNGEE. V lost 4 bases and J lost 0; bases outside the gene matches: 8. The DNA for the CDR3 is TGTGCCAGCAGCCCCTACCTGGGACAGGGGGCCTCCTACGAGCAGTACTTC. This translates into CASSPYLGQGASYEQYF.

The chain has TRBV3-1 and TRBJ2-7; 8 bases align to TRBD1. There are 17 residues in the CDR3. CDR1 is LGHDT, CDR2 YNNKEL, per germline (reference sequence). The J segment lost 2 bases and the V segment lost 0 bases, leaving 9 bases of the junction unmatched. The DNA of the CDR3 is TGTGCCAGCAGCCAAGATCATTCAGGGGGCGGGGCCTACGAGCAGTACTTC. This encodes CASSQDHSGGGAYEQYF.

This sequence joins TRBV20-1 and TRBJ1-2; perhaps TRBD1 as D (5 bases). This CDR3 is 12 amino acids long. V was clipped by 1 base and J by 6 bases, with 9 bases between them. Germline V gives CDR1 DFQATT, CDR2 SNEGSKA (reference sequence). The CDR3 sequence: CSARVRVNGYTF. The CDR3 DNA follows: TGCAGTGCTAGAGTCAGGGTGAATGGCTACACCTTC.

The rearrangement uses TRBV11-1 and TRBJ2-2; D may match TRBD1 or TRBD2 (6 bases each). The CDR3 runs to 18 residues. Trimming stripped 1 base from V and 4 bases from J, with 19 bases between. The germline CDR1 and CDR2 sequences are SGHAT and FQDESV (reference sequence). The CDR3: CASSLGPGAREITGELFF. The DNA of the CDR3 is TGTGCCAGCAGCTTAGGCCCGGGGGCCCGAGAAATCACCGGGGAGCTGTTTTTT.

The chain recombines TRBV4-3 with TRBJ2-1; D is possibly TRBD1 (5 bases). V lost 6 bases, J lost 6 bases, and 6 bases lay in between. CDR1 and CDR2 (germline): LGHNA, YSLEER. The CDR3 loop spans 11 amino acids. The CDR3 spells CASRGANEQFF. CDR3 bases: TGCGCCAGCAGAGGGGCCAATGAGCAGTTCTTC.

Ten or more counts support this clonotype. The CDR3 spells CASTLGQGELDEQYF. The CDR3 DNA reads as TGTGCCAGCACCCTCGGACAGGGTGAACTGGACGAGCAGTACTTC. The chain uses TRBV28 and TRBJ2-7, with TRBD1 matching 8 bases. Germline loops: CDR1 MDHEN, CDR2 SYDVKM. CDR3 length: 15 amino acids. After removal of 7 bases from V and 5 bases from J, the junction contained 13 bases not matched to a gene.

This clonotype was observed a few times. The CDR3 here is CASSRDGLAKNIQYF. DNA of the CDR3: TGTGCCAGCAGTCGGGACGGGCTAGCCAAAAACATTCAGTACTTC. V is TRBV6-2 or TRBV6-3 and J is TRBJ2-4; D assignment may be TRBD1 or TRBD2 (5 bases each). CDR1 and CDR2 from the germline V gene are MNHEY and SVGEGT. This CDR3 is 15 amino acids long. V was clipped by 5 bases and J by 0 bases, with 11 bases between them.

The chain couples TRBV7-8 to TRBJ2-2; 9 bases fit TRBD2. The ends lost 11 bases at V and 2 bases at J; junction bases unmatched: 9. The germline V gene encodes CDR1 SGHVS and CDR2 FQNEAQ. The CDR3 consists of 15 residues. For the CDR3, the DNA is TGTGCCTGGGGCGGGAGGGCCGCCAACACCGGGGAGCTGTTTTTT. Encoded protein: CAWGGRAANTGELFF.

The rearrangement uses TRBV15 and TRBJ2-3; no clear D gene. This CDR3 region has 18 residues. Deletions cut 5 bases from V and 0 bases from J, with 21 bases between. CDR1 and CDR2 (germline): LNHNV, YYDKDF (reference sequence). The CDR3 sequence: CATSATPGPKTSTDTQYF. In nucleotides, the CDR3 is TGTGCCACCAGCGCTACGCCCGGGCCCAAGACTAGCACAGATACGCAGTATTTT.

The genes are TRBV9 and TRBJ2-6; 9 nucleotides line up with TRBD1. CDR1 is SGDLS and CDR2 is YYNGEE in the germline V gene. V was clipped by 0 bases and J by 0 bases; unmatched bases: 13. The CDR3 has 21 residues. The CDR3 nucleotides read TGTGCCAGCAGCGTAGTAGCTGCGGGACAGGGCTTAAGCTCTGGGGCCAACGTCCTGACTTTC. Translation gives CASSVVAAGQGLSSGANVLTF.

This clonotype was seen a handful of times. Here the CDR3 reads CASSQDGLAQPGELFF. CDR3 in DNA: TGCGCCAGCAGCCAAGATGGGCTAGCCCAGCCCGGGGAGCTGTTTTTT. The chain joins TRBV4-3 to TRBJ2-2; D is perhaps TRBD2 (5 bases). The CDR3 has 16 residues. Trimming took off 0 bases at V and 6 bases at J, with 14 bases between the two ends. Germline V CDR1 and CDR2: LGHNA, YSLEER.

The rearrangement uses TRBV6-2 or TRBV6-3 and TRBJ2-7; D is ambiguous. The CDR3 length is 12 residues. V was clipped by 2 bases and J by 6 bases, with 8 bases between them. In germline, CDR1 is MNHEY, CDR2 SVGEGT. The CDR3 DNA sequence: TGTGCCAGCAGTTACGGCAGAATCGAGCAGTACTTC. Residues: CASSYGRIEQYF.

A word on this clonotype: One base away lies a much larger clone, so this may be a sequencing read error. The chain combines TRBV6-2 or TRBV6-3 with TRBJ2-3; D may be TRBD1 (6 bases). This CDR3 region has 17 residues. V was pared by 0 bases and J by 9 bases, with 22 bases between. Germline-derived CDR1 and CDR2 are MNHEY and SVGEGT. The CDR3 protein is CASSYSYRDIQQGTQYF. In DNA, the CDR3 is TGTGCCAGCAGTTACTCGTACCGGGACATCCAGCAAGGAACGCAGTATTTT.

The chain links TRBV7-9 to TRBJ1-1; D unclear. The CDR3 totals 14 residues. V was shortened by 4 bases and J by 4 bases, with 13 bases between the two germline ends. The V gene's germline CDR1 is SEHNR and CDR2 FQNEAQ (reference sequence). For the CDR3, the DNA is TGTGCCAGCAGCTCTGCTTACGTAGGCACTGAAGCTTTCTTT. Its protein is CASSSAYVGTEAFF.

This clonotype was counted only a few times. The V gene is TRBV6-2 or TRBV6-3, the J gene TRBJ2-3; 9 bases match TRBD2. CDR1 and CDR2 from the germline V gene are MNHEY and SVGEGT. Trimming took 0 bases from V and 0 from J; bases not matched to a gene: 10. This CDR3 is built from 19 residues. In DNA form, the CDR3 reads TGTGCCAGCAGTTACTCGGGCCCGACGCTAGCGGGAAGCACAGATACGCAGTATTTT. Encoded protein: CASSYSGPTLAGSTDTQYF.

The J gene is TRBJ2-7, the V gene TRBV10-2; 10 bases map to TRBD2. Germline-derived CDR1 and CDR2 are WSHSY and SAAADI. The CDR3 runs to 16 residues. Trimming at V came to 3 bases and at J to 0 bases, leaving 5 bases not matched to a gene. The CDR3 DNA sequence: TGCGCCAGCAGTGATGCCCCTAGCGGGGGCTCCTACGAGCAGTACTTC. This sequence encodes CASSDAPSGGSYEQYF.

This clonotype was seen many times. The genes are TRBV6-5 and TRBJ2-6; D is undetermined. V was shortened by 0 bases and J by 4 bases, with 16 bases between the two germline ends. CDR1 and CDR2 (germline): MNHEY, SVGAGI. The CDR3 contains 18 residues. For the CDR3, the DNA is TGTGCCAGCAGTTACTCAATCGACACCCCGCAAGGGGCCAACGTCCTGACTTTC. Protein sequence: CASSYSIDTPQGANVLTF.

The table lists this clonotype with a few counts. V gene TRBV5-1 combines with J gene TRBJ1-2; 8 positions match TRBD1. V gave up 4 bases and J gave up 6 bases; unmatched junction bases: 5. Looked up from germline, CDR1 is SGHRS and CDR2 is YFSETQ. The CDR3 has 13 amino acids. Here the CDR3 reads CASSMTGVDGYTF. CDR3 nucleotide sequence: TGCGCCAGCAGCATGACAGGGGTGGATGGCTACACCTTC.

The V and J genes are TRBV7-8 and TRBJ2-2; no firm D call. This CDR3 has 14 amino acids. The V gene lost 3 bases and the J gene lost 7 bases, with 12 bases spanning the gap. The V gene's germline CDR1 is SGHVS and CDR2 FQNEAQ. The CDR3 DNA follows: TGTGCCAGCAGCTTTCAAGTCAACGGCGGGGAGCTGTTTTTT. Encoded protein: CASSFQVNGGELFF.

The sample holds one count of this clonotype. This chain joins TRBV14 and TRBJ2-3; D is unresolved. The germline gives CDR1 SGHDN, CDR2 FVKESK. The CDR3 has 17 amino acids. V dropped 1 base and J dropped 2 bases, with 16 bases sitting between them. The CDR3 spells CASSQVGHQVPTDTQYF. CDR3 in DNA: TGTGCCAGCAGCCAAGTTGGCCATCAAGTCCCCACAGATACGCAGTATTTT. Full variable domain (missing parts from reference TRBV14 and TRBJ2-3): EAGVTQFPSHSVIEKGQTVTLRCDPISGHDNLYWYRRVMGKEIKFLLHFVKESKQDESGMPNNRFLAERTGGTYSTLKVQPAELEDSGVYFCASSQVGHQVPTDTQYFGPGTRLTVL.

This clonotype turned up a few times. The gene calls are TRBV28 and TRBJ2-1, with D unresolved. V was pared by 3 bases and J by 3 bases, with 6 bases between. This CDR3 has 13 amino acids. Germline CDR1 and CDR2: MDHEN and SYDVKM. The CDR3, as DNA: TGTGCCAGCAGTTTTAAGGGCTACAATGAGCAGTTCTTC. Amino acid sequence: CASSFKGYNEQFF.

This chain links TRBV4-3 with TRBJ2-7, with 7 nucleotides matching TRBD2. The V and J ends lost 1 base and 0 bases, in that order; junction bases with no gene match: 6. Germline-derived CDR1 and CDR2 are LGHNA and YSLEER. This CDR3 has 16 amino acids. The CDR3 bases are TGCGCCAGCAGCCAAGGCCTAGCGGAGAGCTCCTACGAGCAGTACTTC. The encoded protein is CASSQGLAESSYEQYF.